This T cell receptor (beta chain) was identified in a study of blood T cell repertoires in COVID-19. Method: immunoSEQ multiplex PCR; TCRdb's copy keeps in-frame clones and lacks some. Among about 250,000 clones listed, more than 75% were seen once. The CDR3 extends over 15 amino acids. The germline CDR1 and CDR2 sequences are MNHEY and SVGAGI. Trimming left V 0 bases short and J 4 bases short, with 7 bases between. The gene calls are TRBV6-5 and TRBJ1-6; no firm D call. This sequence was found in a woman aged 55-69 years who had recovered from COVID-19. Input material: peripheral blood. CDR3 nucleotides: TGTGCCAGCAGTTACTCGGCGGATTATAATTCACCCCTCCACTTT. Encoded protein: CASSYSADYNSPLHF.